This T cell receptor beta chain was profiled in a study of cytomegalovirus exposure and HLA in healthy donors. Study details: There were some 380 genotyped donors. Of these, 81% fell in the genetic ancestry cluster associated with self-reported Caucasian donors.

Of note for this clone: The antigen is unknown. This sample also contains other DNA sequences that code for the same CDR3.

Points from the study as a whole: Reports showed the classifier diagnosing cytomegalovirus status with high specificity and sensitivity. Trimming of TCR beta V- and J-genes showed a link, identified in a later analysis, to a missense DCLRE1C variant.

In the PCR, 60 Vbeta and 13 Jbeta primers were used. Original handling: In a later analysis, the count reached about 82 million unique TCR beta chains, with roughly 11 million shared. Profiling relied on immunoSEQ multiplex PCR, and the TCRdb table lists in-frame clones only, not all of them. The DNA was the basis for D and trimming; V, J and clone size are from that table. This table has about 140,000 clones, roughly 76% appearing once. The V gene's germline CDR1 is MNHNS and CDR2 SASEGT. This CDR3 region has 13 residues. The germline V and J ends were trimmed by 2 bases and 2 bases, with 4 bases remaining between them.

The chain combines TRBV6-1 with TRBJ1-5; D is undetermined. Sequencing was done on a sample of PBMCs. The sequence was obtained from a middle-aged woman in good health and CMV-seronegative. CDR3 nucleotide sequence: TGTGCCAGCAGTGAACAGGGCAATCAGCCCCAGCATTTT. This translates into CASSEQGNQPQHF.